This T cell receptor beta chain was found in a study of blood T cell repertoires in COVID-19. About the research overall: There were acute and convalescent COVID-19 samples, and they came from the United States, Italy and Spain. PBMCs, B-cell-depleted T cells, or T cells provided the cDNA or gDNA that made up the material.

V dropped 5 bases and J dropped 1 base, with 14 bases sitting between them. CDR1 is SNHLY and CDR2 is FYNNEI in the germline V gene. The CDR3 is made up of 15 amino acids. Under the authors' procedure: From reference gene primer amplification, estimates of nucleated cell counts were derived. TCRdb's table, derived via immunoSEQ multiplex PCR, lists solely in-frame clones and lacks some. The V and J calls and clone size are taken from that table; D and trimming were inferred from the DNA. The sample carries 200,000 to 250,000 clones, around four fifths recorded once. Sequencing was performed on peripheral blood. The chain recombines TRBV2 with TRBJ1-1; D might be TRBD1 (6 bases). The TCR sequence derives from a woman aged 60 to 75 who had recovered from COVID-19. The CDR3: CASSPGQLPNTEAFF. In DNA form, the CDR3 reads TGTGCCAGCAGTCCTGGACAGCTACCGAACACTGAAGCTTTCTTT.